The next 8 T cell receptor beta chains were all read from a single sample in a study of T-cell memory formation after mild COVID-19. TCRdb ran MiXCR on the 5' RACE reads and lists one entry per CDR3 protein. The sample consists of about 400,000 distinct CDR3 sequences, under 15% of them appearing once. The sample was PBMCs or a T cell subset sorted from them (not recorded which). Receptors were obtained from a man between 18 and 29 years old who had mild COVID-19 (a few samples of this study predate the infection). Cell type and time point are not known.

The J gene is TRBJ1-5, the V gene TRBV7-9; TRBD1 matches at 7 bases. Looked up from germline, CDR1 is SEHNR and CDR2 is FQNEAQ (reference sequence). The CDR3 spans 17 residues. V gave up 1 base and J gave up 5 bases; unmatched junction bases: 11. The CDR3 reads CASSLGTGRTGDQPQHF. The DNA of the CDR3 is TGTGCCAGCAGCTTAGGGACGGGACGGACAGGAGATCAGCCCCAGCATTTT.

The sample holds a few counts of this clonotype. The genes are TRBV5-1 and TRBJ1-3; D uncertain. Trimming cost V 0 bases and J 0 bases, with 13 bases left between them. This CDR3 has 17 residues. Germline CDR1 and CDR2: SGHRS and YFSETQ. The CDR3 sequence is CASSLAGRGSSGNTIYF. For the CDR3, the DNA is TGCGCCAGCAGCTTGGCCGGGCGCGGATCCTCTGGAAACACCATATATTTT.

The J gene is TRBJ2-2, the V gene TRBV20-1; 7 bases align to TRBD1. Unmatched junction bases numbered 9, after V lost 3 bases and J lost 5 bases. Germline V lookup: CDR1 DFQATT, CDR2 SNEGSKA (reference sequence). The CDR3 length is 15 residues. The CDR3 DNA follows: TGCAGTGCTAGGGGACAGCTCGCCGGAACCGGGGAGCTGTTTTTT. Residues: CSARGQLAGTGELFF.

This chain joins TRBV20-1 and TRBJ2-1; the D is unclear. The CDR3 spans 15 residues. In germline, CDR1 is DFQATT, CDR2 SNEGSKA (reference sequence). Trimming took 0 bases from V and 0 from J, leaving 9 bases between them. CDR3 sequence reads: CSARDATSSYNEQFF. The DNA of the CDR3 is TGCAGTGCTAGAGATGCAACGAGCTCCTACAATGAGCAGTTCTTC.

This clonotype appeared a few times. J is TRBJ2-2 and V is TRBV27; D is perhaps TRBD1 (6 bases). CDR3 length equals 16 residues. The germline V gene has CDR1 MNHEY and CDR2 SMNVEV (reference sequence). V shed 5 bases and J shed 2 bases, with 15 bases lying between them. CDR3 nucleotides: TGTGCCAGCAGTGTAACTGGGACACCAAACACCGGGGAGCTGTTTTTT. Protein sequence: CASSVTGTPNTGELFF.

The chain joins TRBV7-2 to TRBJ1-5, with TRBD1 matching over 7 bases. Looked up from germline, CDR1 is SGHTA and CDR2 is FQGNSA. The CDR3 runs 16 residues. J gave up 1 base and V 0 bases, and 3 bases lay outside the gene matches. CDR3 residues: CASSLATGQSNQPQHF. The CDR3 DNA is TGTGCCAGCAGCTTAGCCACGGGACAGAGCAATCAGCCCCAGCATTTT. Variable domain in full (rest from reference TRBV7-2 and TRBJ1-5): GAGVSQSPSNKVTEKGKDVELRCDPISGHTALYWYRQSLGQGLEFLIYFQGNSAPDKSGLPSDRFSAERTGGSVSTLTIQRTQQEDSAVYLCASSLATGQSNQPQHFGDGTRLSIL.

The gene calls are TRBV18 and TRBJ2-2, with D perhaps TRBD2 (5 bases). Per the germline V gene, CDR1 is KGHSH and CDR2 is LQKENI. This CDR3 is built from 13 residues. V shed 5 bases and J shed 7 bases, with 11 bases lying between them. CDR3 nucleotide sequence: TGTGCCAGCTCAGACGGGAACTACGGGGAGCTGTTTTTT. Encoded protein: CASSDGNYGELFF.

V gene TRBV4-3 combines with J gene TRBJ2-3; tentatively, D is TRBD1 (6 bases). Germline V gives CDR1 LGHNA, CDR2 YSLEER. Deletions cut 0 bases from V and 3 bases from J, with 10 bases between. The CDR3 covers 15 residues. The CDR3 coding sequence is TGCGCCAGCAGCCAAGATCACAGGGCTACAGATACGCAGTATTTT. Its translation is CASSQDHRATDTQYF.